This T cell receptor (beta chain) came from a study of molecular identifiers for immune sequencing clone quantification. Overall study context: Replicate experiments took RNA from around 18,000 or 91,000 naive CD8 cells, divided it five ways and sequenced four. Findings and limits, study-wide: Underestimated sizes of highly expanded clones could result from identical TCR molecules that share a barcode.

From the PCR reads, TCRdb called clonotypes with MiXCR, one entry per CDR3 protein. Of around 7,800 distinct CDR3 sequences in the sample, roughly a third were seen once. Regarding this clonotype: Its antigen remains unknown.

The germline gives CDR1 MDHEN, CDR2 SYDVKM. Trimming removed 8 bases from V and 6 bases from J, with 22 bases in between. This CDR3 spans 16 amino acids. A CD8+CD4-CCR7+CD45RA+ gate was used to sort naive CD8 T cells. This receptor was taken from a human donor in good health. Some libraries in this study had Jurkat cell RNA spiked in. The sequenced sample consisted of naive CD8+ T cells from blood, with Jurkat cell RNA spiked in. Subset here: FACS-sorted CD8+CD4-CCR7+CD45RA+ naive T cells. The chain is built from TRBV28 and TRBJ2-2; perhaps TRBD2 as D (6 bases). The CDR3 coding sequence is TGTGCCAGCTTCGGAGGGAACGGAATATGGGCCGGGGAGCTGTTTTTT. Residues: CASFGGNGIWAGELFF.